One TCR beta chain is described in this entry. Its target is not known. There are 13 residues in the CDR3. CDR1 is SQVTM and CDR2 is ANQGSEA in the germline V gene. Unmatched junction bases numbered 6, after V lost 8 bases and J lost 2 bases. Libraries for TCR beta were made by quantitative 5'-RACE with molecular barcodes. One entry per CDR3 protein, called by TCRdb with MiXCR from the 5' RACE reads. The sample shows some 800,000 distinct CDR3 sequences, roughly 10% of them seen only once. The data were taken from a study of CD8 T cells in ankylosing spondylitis. Study-level points and caveats: There was a TCR beta motif, made of several highly homologous variants, that appeared characteristic of ankylosing spondylitis blood. As for the disease-linked clones, they showed a CD8+ phenotype and occurred at relatively low frequencies in peripheral blood. Within matched ankylosing spondylitis synovial fluid, disease-linked clones were reportedly significantly enriched. A subset of motif variants has previously been described in the synovial fluid and blood of reactive arthritis.

Sequenced input: blood, either unsorted or a sorted T cell fraction (not recorded which). This receptor was obtained from a male donor with ankylosing spondylitis. The V gene is TRBV29-1, the J gene TRBJ2-1, with 7 positions matching TRBD2. The CDR3 here is CSLRGDTYNEQFF. CDR3 nucleotide sequence: TGCAGCCTACGGGGGGATACCTACAATGAGCAGTTCTTC.